What follows is one T cell receptor (beta chain) and its context. The antigen remains undetermined. CDR1 is LNHDA, CDR2 SQIVND, per germline (reference sequence). Trimming left V 5 bases short and J 2 bases short, with 12 bases between. The CDR3 covers 14 residues. This record comes from a study of T-cell reconstitution after alpha-beta-depleted transplantation in children. Study observations and caveats: Surviving thymic progenitors and recipient T cells were the source of high TCRbeta diversity at day 60 in some patients.

Preparation of the TCRbeta library used unique molecular identifiers. TCRdb independently ran MiXCR on the PCR reads; one entry per CDR3 protein. The top ten hold just over 35% of the sample, which has a few hundred thousand distinct CDR3 sequences, 20% to 30% seen once. V is TRBV19 and J is TRBJ1-1; the D is unclear. Specimen: PBMCs, collected before TCRalphabeta/CD19-depleted stem cell transplant. This sequence was found in a boy under two years old with Wiskott-Aldrich syndrome, due to receive a stem cell transplant. This CDR3 reads CASSADIRNTEAFF. In DNA form, the CDR3 reads TGTGCCAGTAGTGCTGACATCCGTAACACTGAAGCTTTCTTT.